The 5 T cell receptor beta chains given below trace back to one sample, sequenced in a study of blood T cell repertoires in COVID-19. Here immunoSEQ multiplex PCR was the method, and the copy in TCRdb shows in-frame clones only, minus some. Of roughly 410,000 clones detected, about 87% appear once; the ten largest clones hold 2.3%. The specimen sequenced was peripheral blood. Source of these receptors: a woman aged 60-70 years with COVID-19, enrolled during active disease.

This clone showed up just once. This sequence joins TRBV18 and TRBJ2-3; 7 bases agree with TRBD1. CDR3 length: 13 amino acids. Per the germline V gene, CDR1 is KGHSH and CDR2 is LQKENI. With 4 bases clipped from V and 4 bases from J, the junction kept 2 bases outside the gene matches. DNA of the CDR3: TGTGCCAGCTCACGACAGGGCCCAGATACGCAGTATTTT. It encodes CASSRQGPDTQYF. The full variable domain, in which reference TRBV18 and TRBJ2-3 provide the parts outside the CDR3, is NAGVMQNPRHLVRRRGQEARLRCSPMKGHSHVYWYRQLPEEGLKFMVYLQKENIIDESGMPKERFSAEFPKEGPSILRIQQVVRGDSAAYFCASSRQGPDTQYFGPGTRLTVL.

CDR3 amino acids: CASSGRGQNTEAFF. The CDR3, as DNA: TGTGCCAGCAGTGGGCGGGGGCAGAACACTGAAGCTTTCTTT. The J gene is TRBJ1-1, the V gene TRBV27, with D maybe TRBD1 (6 bases). V lost 5 bases and J 1 base, leaving 11 bases between the germline ends. CDR3 length: 14 residues. Germline CDR1 MNHEY, CDR2 SMNVEV (reference sequence).

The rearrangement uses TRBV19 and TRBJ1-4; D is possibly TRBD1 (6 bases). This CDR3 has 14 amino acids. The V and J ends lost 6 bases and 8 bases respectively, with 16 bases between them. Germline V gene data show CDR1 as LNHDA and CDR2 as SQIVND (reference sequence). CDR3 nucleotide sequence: TGTGCCAGTAGCCCTCTTGGGACAAAGGAAAAACTGTTTTTT. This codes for CASSPLGTKEKLFF.

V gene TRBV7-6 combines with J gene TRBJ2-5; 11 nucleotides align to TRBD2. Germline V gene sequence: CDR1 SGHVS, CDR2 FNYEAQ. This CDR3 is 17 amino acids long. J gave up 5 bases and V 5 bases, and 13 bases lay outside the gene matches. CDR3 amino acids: CASSPLLGTSGRETQYF. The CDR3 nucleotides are TGTGCCAGCAGCCCCTTACTCGGGACTAGCGGACGGGAGACCCAGTACTTC. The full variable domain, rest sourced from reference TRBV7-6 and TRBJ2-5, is GAGVSQSPRYKVTKRGQDVALRCDPISGHVSLYWYRQALGQGPEFLTYFNYEAQQDKSGLPNDRFSAERPEGSISTLTIQRTEQRDSAMYRCASSPLLGTSGRETQYFGPGTRLLVL.

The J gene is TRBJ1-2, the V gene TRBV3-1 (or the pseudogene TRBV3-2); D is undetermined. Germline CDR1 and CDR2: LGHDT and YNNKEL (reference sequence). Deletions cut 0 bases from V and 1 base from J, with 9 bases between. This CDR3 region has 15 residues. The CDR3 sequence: CASSQDRLLNYGYTF. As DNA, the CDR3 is TGTGCCAGCAGCCAAGATCGTCTCCTTAACTATGGCTACACCTTC.